This T cell receptor beta chain came from a study of CD8+ T cells in alopecia areata. Whole-study context: The study gave treated patients oral tofacitinib at 5 to 10 mg twice daily. Findings and caveats of the study: Especially in alopecia totalis/universalis, lesional scalp showed greater clonality than normal scalp did.

Documented treatment: oral pan-JAK inhibitor, 5-10 mg twice daily. The CDR3 contains 11 residues. Germline-derived CDR1 and CDR2 are SGHTA and FQGNSA. V was cut by 5 bases and J by 0 bases, with 2 bases left in between. The authors extracted RNA and reverse transcribed it into cDNA as the sequencing template. Sequenced by immunoSEQ multiplex PCR; TCRdb stores in-frame clones only, minus some. Here the sample spans around 190,000 clones, 50% to 60% being singletons. This clone was counted between two and nine times. Its antigen remains unknown. Other DNA sequences in the same sample also yield this CDR3.

The sequences come from CD4+ T cells sorted from blood, collected at week 4, from a patient treated with tofacitinib. The TCR comes from a human donor with alopecia areata. The rearrangement uses TRBV7-2 and TRBJ2-7, with no clear D. CDR3 sequence (DNA): TGTGCCAGCAGCCCCTCCTACGAGCAGTACTTC. This codes for CASSPSYEQYF. The entire variable domain, with the rest obtained from reference TRBV7-2 and TRBJ2-7, is as follows: GAGVSQSPSNKVTEKGKDVELRCDPISGHTALYWYRQSLGQGLEFLIYFQGNSAPDKSGLPSDRFSAERTGGSVSTLTIQRTQQEDSAVYLCASSPSYEQYFGPGTRLTVT.